This is a list of T cell receptor beta chains from one sample in a study of T cell repertoires in cytomegalovirus infection. TCRdb independently ran MiXCR on the reads; one entry per CDR3 protein. Here the sample spans around 130,000 distinct CDR3 sequences, approximately 9.2% being singletons. Sequencing input: PBMCs. The receptors here all came from a human donor in good health (CMV status not recorded). Some clones in this sample may be carry-over from other donors' samples. CDR3s include the opening cysteine and the closing phenylalanine or tryptophan. D genes are given only for firm matches. Rows give clone size only sometimes, using once, few, many, or a class for an expanded clone.

clone_size: many
v_call: TRBV5-6
j_call: TRBJ2-7
d_call: TRBD2
cdr3_aa: CASSLGGGVLEQYF
cdr3_nt: TGTGCCAGCAGCTTGGGCGGGGGAGTCCTGGAGCAGTACTTC

clone_size: many
v_call: TRBV7-2
j_call: TRBJ2-5
d_call: TRBD1
cdr3_aa: CASSLGTGVETQYF
cdr3_nt: TGTGCCAGCAGCTTAGGGACAGGGGTGGAGACCCAGTACTTC

clone_size: .
v_call: TRBV11-2
j_call: TRBJ2-3
d_call: TRBD1
cdr3_aa: CASSTLGGGYTQYF
cdr3_nt: TGTGCCAGCAGCACCCTAGGGGGCGGGTATACGCAGTATTTT

clone_size: many
v_call: TRBV6-5
j_call: TRBJ1-2
d_call: .
cdr3_aa: CASSWALGGASGYTF
cdr3_nt: TGTGCCAGCAGTTGGGCCCTGGGGGGCGCGTCGGGCTACACCTTC

clone_size: few
v_call: TRBV5-1
j_call: TRBJ1-1
d_call: .
cdr3_aa: CASSPRPELNTEAFF
cdr3_nt: TGCGCCAGCAGCCCGCGTCCGGAGCTGAACACTGAAGCTTTCTTT

clone_size: many
v_call: TRBV2
j_call: TRBJ2-2
d_call: .
cdr3_aa: CASSRDTGELFF
cdr3_nt: TGTGCCAGCAGCCGGGACACCGGGGAGCTGTTTTTT

clone_size: many
v_call: TRBV20-1
j_call: TRBJ2-7
d_call: TRBD2
cdr3_aa: CSARGTSGGASGSYEQYF
cdr3_nt: TGCAGTGCTAGAGGCACTAGCGGGGGGGCGTCCGGTTCCTACGAGCAGTACTTC

clone_size: many
v_call: TRBV7-3
j_call: TRBJ1-2
d_call: TRBD1
cdr3_aa: CASSAPGTGLILYTF
cdr3_nt: TGTGCCAGCAGCGCACCCGGGACAGGGCTTATTCTTTACACCTTC

clone_size: many
v_call: TRBV7-2
j_call: TRBJ2-3
d_call: .
cdr3_aa: CASSPVGGRGGMNTQYF
cdr3_nt: TGTGCCAGCAGCCCCGTCGGGGGGCGGGGCGGCATGAATACGCAGTATTTT

clone_size: .
v_call: TRBV24-1
j_call: TRBJ2-3
d_call: TRBD2
cdr3_aa: CATSEASGGTDTQYF
cdr3_nt: TGTGCCACCAGTGAGGCTAGCGGGGGCACAGATACGCAGTATTTT

clone_size: many
v_call: TRBV20-1
j_call: TRBJ1-4
d_call: TRBD1
cdr3_aa: CSARGPGQGTEKLFF
cdr3_nt: TGCAGTGCTAGAGGACCGGGACAGGGGACCGAAAAACTGTTTTTT

clone_size: few
v_call: TRBV18
j_call: TRBJ2-5
d_call: .
cdr3_aa: CASSPKTGHQETQYF
cdr3_nt: TGTGCCAGCTCACCTAAAACAGGACACCAAGAGACCCAGTACTTC

clone_size: many
v_call: TRBV20-1
j_call: TRBJ1-1
d_call: .
cdr3_aa: CSQLLRGTEAFF
cdr3_nt: TGCAGCCAACTTCTCCGGGGGACTGAAGCTTTCTTT

clone_size: many
v_call: TRBV7-9
j_call: TRBJ1-2
d_call: TRBD1
cdr3_aa: CASSIGQGSMGYTF
cdr3_nt: TGTGCCAGCAGCATCGGACAGGGTTCTATGGGCTACACCTTC

clone_size: many
v_call: TRBV29-1
j_call: TRBJ1-2
d_call: .
cdr3_aa: CSVDSQGVEGYGYTF
cdr3_nt: TGCAGCGTTGATTCTCAGGGAGTAGAAGGTTATGGCTACACCTTC

clone_size: many
v_call: TRBV28
j_call: TRBJ1-3
d_call: TRBD1
cdr3_aa: CASSLQGATSGNTIYF
cdr3_nt: TGTGCCAGCAGTTTGCAGGGGGCTACCTCTGGAAACACCATATATTTT

clone_size: many
v_call: TRBV7-9
j_call: TRBJ2-7
d_call: TRBD1
cdr3_aa: CASSGGTGGDEQYF
cdr3_nt: TGTGCCAGCAGCGGCGGGACAGGGGGAGACGAGCAGTACTTC

clone_size: many
v_call: TRBV20-1
j_call: TRBJ2-3
d_call: .
cdr3_aa: CSATDGRDTQYF
cdr3_nt: TGCAGTGCAACTGATGGCCGGGATACGCAGTATTTT

clone_size: many
v_call: TRBV10-3
j_call: TRBJ1-1
d_call: .
cdr3_aa: CATGVTVMNTEAFF
cdr3_nt: TGTGCCACCGGGGTAACAGTGATGAACACTGAAGCTTTCTTT

clone_size: many
v_call: TRBV12-3/TRBV12-4
j_call: TRBJ1-6
d_call: .
cdr3_aa: CASSLRRIGNSPLHF
cdr3_nt: TGTGCCAGCAGTTTGAGGAGGATCGGGAATTCACCCCTCCACTTT

clone_size: few
v_call: TRBV6-8
j_call: TRBJ2-7
d_call: .
cdr3_aa: CASSYGTGTLNEQYF
cdr3_nt: TGTGCCAGCAGTTACGGTACGGGAACCCTCAACGAGCAGTACTTC

clone_size: many
v_call: TRBV20-1
j_call: TRBJ1-2
d_call: TRBD1
cdr3_aa: CSAVDRGYGYTF
cdr3_nt: TGCAGTGCTGTGGACAGGGGGTATGGCTACACCTTC

clone_size: many
v_call: TRBV7-3
j_call: TRBJ2-1
d_call: TRBD2
cdr3_aa: CASSLGTSGGRNNEQFF
cdr3_nt: TGTGCCAGCAGCCTTGGGACTAGCGGGGGCCGAAACAATGAGCAGTTCTTC

clone_size: many
v_call: TRBV2
j_call: TRBJ2-5
d_call: TRBD1
cdr3_aa: CASRELGQFQETQYF
cdr3_nt: TGTGCCAGCAGGGAACTGGGACAGTTCCAAGAGACCCAGTACTTC

clone_size: many
v_call: TRBV28
j_call: TRBJ1-2
d_call: .
cdr3_aa: CASSAEYGYTF
cdr3_nt: TGTGCCAGCAGTGCAGAGTATGGCTACACCTTC

clone_size: few
v_call: TRBV5-1
j_call: TRBJ1-5
d_call: .
cdr3_aa: CASAPGPGSGQPQHF
cdr3_nt: TGCGCCAGCGCTCCTGGGCCAGGCTCGGGCCAGCCCCAGCATTTT

clone_size: few
v_call: TRBV28
j_call: TRBJ1-1
d_call: .
cdr3_aa: CASGSVGGNTEAFF
cdr3_nt: TGTGCCAGCGGATCTGTGGGGGGGAACACTGAAGCTTTCTTT

clone_size: many
v_call: TRBV11-2
j_call: TRBJ2-7
d_call: .
cdr3_aa: CASSRGLTRTYEQYF
cdr3_nt: TGTGCCAGCAGCCGCGGACTTACGCGGACCTACGAGCAGTACTTC

clone_size: many
v_call: TRBV2
j_call: TRBJ2-5
d_call: TRBD1
cdr3_aa: CASSRNRGGQETQYF
cdr3_nt: TGTGCCAGCAGCAGGAACAGGGGTGGACAAGAGACCCAGTACTTC

clone_size: .
v_call: TRBV5-4
j_call: TRBJ2-1
d_call: TRBD1
cdr3_aa: CASRPLTGTGTNEQFF
cdr3_nt: TGTGCCAGCAGGCCCCTTACCGGGACAGGGACCAATGAGCAGTTCTTC

clone_size: few
v_call: TRBV28
j_call: TRBJ1-5
d_call: .
cdr3_aa: CASRTTENQPQHF
cdr3_nt: TGTGCCAGCAGAACAACAGAAAATCAGCCCCAGCATTTT